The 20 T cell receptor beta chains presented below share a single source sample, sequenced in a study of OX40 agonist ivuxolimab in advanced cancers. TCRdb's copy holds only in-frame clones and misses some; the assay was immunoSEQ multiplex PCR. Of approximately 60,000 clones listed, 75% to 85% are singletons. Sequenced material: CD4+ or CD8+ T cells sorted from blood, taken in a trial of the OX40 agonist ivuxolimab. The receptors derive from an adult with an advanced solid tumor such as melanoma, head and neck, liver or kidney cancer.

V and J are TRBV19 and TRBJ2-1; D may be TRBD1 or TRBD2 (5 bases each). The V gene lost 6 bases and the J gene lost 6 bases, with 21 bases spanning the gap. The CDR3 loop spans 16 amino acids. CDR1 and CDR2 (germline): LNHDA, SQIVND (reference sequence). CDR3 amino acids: CASSHSLTGGTNEQFF. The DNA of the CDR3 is TGTGCCAGTAGCCACTCACTCACTGGGGGAACCAATGAGCAGTTCTTC. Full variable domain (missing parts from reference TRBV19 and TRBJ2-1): DGGITQSPKYLFRKEGQNVTLSCEQNLNHDAMYWYRQDPGQGLRLIYYSQIVNDFQKGDIAEGYSVSREKKESFPLTVTSAQKNPTAFYLCASSHSLTGGTNEQFFGPGTRLTVL.

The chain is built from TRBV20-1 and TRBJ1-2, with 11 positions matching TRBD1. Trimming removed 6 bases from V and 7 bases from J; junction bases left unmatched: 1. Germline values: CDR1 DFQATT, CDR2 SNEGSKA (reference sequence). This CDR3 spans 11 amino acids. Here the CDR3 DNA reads TGCAGTGCCGGGACAGGGGGTGGCTACACCTTC. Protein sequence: CSAGTGGGYTF.

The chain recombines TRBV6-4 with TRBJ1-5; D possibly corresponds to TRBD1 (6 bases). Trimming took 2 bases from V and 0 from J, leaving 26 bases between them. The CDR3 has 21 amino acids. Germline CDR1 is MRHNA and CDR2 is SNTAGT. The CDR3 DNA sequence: TGTGCCAGCAGTGACCAATTTCTTCGGGACACCAAAGAGAATAGCAATCAGCCCCAGCATTTT. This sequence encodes CASSDQFLRDTKENSNQPQHF.

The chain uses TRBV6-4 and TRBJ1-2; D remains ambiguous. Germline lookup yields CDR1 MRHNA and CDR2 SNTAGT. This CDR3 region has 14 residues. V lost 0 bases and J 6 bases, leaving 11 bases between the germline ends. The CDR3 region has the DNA TGTGCCAGCAGTGACTCGCGACGGGCAAATGGCTACACCTTC. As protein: CASSDSRRANGYTF.

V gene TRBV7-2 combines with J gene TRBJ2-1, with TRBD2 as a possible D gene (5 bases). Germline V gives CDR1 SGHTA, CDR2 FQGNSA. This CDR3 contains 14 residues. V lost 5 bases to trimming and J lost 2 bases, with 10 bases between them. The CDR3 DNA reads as TGTGCCAGCAGCCCCCTCGGGGCCTACAATGAGCAGTTCTTC. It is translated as CASSPLGAYNEQFF.

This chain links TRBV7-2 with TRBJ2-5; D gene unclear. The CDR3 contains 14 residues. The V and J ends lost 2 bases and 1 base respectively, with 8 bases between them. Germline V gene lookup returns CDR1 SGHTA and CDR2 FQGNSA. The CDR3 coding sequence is TGTGCCAGCAGCTTACAGAGGTCCCAAGAGACCCAGTACTTC. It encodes CASSLQRSQETQYF.

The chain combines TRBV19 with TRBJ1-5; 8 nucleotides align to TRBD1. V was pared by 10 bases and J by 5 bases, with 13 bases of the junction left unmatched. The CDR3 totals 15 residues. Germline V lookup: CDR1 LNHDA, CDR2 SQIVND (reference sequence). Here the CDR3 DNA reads TGTGCCACCAAAGCCGGAGGGACAGGCTATCAGCCCCAGCATTTT. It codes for CATKAGGTGYQPQHF.

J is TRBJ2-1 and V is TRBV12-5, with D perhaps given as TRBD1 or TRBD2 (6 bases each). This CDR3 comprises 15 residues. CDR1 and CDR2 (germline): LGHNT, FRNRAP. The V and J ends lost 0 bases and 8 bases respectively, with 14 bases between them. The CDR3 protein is CASGLVGGPTDEQFF. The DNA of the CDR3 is TGTGCTAGTGGTTTGGTAGGGGGGCCTACGGATGAGCAGTTCTTC.

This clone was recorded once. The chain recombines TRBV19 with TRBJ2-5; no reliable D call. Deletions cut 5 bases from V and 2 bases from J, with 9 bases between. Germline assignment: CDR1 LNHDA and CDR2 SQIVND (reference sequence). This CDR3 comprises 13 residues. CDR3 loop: CASSVGRQETQYF. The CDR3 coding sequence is TGTGCCAGTAGTGTTGGCAGACAAGAGACCCAGTACTTC.

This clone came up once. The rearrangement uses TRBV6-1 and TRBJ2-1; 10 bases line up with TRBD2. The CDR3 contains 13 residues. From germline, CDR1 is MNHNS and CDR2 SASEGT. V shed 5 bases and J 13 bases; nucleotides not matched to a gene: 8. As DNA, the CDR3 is TGTGCCAGCAGTACTAGCGGGACGAACCCCCAGTTCTTC. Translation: CASSTSGTNPQFF.

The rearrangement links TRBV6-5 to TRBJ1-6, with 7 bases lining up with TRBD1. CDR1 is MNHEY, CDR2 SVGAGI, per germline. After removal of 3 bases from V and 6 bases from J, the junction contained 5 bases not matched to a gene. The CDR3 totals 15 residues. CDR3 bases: TGTGCCAGCAGTTATCGACAGGGATCTAATTCACCCCTCCACTTT. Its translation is CASSYRQGSNSPLHF.

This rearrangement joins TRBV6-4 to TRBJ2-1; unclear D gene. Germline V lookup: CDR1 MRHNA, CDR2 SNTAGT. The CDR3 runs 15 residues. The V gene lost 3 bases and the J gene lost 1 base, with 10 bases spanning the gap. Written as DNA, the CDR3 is TGTGCCAGCAGTGAAGAAGCGTTTTCCTACAATGAGCAGTTCTTC. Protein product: CASSEEAFSYNEQFF.

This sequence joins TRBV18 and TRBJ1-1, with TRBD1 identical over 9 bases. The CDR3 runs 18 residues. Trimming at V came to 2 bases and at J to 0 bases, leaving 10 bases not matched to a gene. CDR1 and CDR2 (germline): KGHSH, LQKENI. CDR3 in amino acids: CASSPGTGLGRMNTEAFF. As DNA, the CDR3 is TGTGCCAGCTCACCAGGGACAGGGCTGGGGAGAATGAACACTGAAGCTTTCTTT. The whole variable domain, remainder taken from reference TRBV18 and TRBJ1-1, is NAGVMQNPRHLVRRRGQEARLRCSPMKGHSHVYWYRQLPEEGLKFMVYLQKENIIDESGMPKERFSAEFPKEGPSILRIQQVVRGDSAAYFCASSPGTGLGRMNTEAFFGQGTRLTVV.

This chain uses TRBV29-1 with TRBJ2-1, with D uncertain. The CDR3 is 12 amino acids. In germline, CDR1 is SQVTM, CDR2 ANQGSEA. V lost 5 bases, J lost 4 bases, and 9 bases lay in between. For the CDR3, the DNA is TGCAGCGTTCCGATTTCTTACAATGAGCAGTTCTTC. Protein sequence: CSVPISYNEQFF.

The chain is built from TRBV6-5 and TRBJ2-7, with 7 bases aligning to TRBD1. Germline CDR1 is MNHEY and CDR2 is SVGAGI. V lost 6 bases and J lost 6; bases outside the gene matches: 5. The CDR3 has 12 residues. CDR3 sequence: CASRSPGGEQYF. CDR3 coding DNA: TGTGCCAGCAGATCCCCAGGGGGCGAGCAGTACTTC.

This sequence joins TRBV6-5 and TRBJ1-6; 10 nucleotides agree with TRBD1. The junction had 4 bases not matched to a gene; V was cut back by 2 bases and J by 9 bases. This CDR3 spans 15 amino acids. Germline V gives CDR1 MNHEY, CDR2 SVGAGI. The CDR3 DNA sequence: TGTGCCAGCAGTTACCAAGACAGGGGGCGTTCACCCCTCCACTTT. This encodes CASSYQDRGRSPLHF.

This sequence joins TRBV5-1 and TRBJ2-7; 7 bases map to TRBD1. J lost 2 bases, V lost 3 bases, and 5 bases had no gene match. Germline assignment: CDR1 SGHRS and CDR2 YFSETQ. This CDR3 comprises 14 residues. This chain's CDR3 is CASSSGTDPYEQYF. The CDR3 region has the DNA TGCGCCAGCAGCTCAGGGACAGATCCCTACGAGCAGTACTTC.

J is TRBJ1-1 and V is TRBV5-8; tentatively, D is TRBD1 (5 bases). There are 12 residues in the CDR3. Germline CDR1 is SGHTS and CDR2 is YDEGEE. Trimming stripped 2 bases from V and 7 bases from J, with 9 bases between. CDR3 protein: CASSFDRNEAFF. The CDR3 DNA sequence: TGTGCCAGCAGCTTCGACAGAAATGAAGCTTTCTTT.

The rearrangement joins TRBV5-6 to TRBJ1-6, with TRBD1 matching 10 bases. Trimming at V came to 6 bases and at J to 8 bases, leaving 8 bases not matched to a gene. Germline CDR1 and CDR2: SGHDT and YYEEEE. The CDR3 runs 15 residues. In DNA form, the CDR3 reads TGTGCCAGCAATTGGGGACAGGGGCCTGATTCACCCCTCCACTTT. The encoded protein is CASNWGQGPDSPLHF.

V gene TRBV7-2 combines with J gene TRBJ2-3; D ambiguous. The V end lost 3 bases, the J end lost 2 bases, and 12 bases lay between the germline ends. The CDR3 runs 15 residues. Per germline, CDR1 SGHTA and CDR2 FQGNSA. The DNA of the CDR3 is TGTGCCAGCAGCTTTGGTGCAACTCACACAGATACGCAGTATTTT. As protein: CASSFGATHTDTQYF.